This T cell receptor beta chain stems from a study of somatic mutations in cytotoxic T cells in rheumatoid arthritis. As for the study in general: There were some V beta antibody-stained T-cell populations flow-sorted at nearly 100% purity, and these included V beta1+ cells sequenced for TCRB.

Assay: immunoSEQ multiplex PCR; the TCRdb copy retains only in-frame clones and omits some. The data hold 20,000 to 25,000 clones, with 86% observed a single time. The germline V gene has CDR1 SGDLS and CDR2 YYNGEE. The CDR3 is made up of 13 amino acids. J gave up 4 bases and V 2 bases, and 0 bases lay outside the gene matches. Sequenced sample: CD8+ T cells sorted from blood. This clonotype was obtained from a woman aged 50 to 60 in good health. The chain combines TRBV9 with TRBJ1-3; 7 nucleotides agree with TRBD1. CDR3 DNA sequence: TGTGCCAGCAGCGTGGACAGGGGAAACACCATATATTTT. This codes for CASSVDRGNTIYF. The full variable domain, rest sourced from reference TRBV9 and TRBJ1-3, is DSGVTQTPKHLITATGQRVTLRCSPRSGDLSVYWYQQSLDQGLQFLIQYYNGEERAKGNILERFSAQQFPDLHSELNLSSLELGDSALYFCASSVDRGNTIYFGEGSWLTVV.